This T cell receptor beta chain was sequenced for a study of identical twins. Whole-study results and caveats: There was an excess of low generation probability in the out-of-frame alpha sequences that twins shared.

A remark on this clonotype: Its antigen remains unidentified.

TCRdb re-analysed the 5' RACE reads in MiXCR, keeping a single row per CDR3 protein. The table includes approximately 490,000 distinct CDR3 sequences, approximately 20% detected once. Looked up from germline, CDR1 is MDHEN and CDR2 is SYDVKM. V lost 1 base to trimming and J lost 6 bases; unmatched junction nucleotides: 7. The CDR3 sequence is 17 residues long. The same sample was also used in a study of yellow fever vaccine responses in identical twins.

The chain has TRBV28 and TRBJ2-2; 11 nucleotides align to TRBD2. Input material: CD4+ T cells sorted from blood. This receptor was obtained from a young woman in good health. The CDR3 loop is CASSLSSPGLAAGELFF. CDR3 sequence (DNA): TGTGCCAGCAGTTTATCCAGCCCGGGACTAGCGGCCGGGGAGCTGTTTTTT.